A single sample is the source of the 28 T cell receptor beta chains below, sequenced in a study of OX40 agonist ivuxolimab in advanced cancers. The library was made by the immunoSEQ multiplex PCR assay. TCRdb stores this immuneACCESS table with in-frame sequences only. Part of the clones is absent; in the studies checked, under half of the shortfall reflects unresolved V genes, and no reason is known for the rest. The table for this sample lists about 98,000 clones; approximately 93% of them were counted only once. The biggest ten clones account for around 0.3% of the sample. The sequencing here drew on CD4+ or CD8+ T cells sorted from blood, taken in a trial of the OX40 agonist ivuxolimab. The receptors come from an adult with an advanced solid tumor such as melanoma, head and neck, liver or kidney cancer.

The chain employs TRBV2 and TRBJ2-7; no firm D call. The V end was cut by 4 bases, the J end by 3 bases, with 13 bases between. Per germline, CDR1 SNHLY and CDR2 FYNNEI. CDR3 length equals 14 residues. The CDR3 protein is CASSARRVGYEQYF. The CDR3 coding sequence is TGTGCCAGCAGTGCCCGGCGAGTAGGCTACGAGCAGTACTTC.

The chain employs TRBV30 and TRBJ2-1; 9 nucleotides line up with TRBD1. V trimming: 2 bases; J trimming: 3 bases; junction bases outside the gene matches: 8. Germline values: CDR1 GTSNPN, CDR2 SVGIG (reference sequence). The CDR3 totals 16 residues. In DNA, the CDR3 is TGTGCCTGGAGTCCACAGGGGGCTCTGGACTACAATGAGCAGTTCTTC. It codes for CAWSPQGALDYNEQFF.

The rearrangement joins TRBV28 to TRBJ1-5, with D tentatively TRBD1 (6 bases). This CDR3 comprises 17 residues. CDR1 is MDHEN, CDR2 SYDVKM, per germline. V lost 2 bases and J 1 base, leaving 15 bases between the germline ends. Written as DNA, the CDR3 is TGTGCCAGCAGTTTACCCGGGGGCTGGGGGAGCAATCAGCCCCAGCATTTT. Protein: CASSLPGGWGSNQPQHF.

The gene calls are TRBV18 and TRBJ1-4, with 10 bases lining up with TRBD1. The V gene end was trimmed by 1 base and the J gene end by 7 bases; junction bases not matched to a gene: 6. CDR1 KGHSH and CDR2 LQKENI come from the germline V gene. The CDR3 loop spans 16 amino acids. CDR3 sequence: CASSPLTGTGVEKLFF. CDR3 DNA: TGTGCCAGCTCACCACTAACCGGGACAGGGGTTGAAAAACTGTTTTTT.

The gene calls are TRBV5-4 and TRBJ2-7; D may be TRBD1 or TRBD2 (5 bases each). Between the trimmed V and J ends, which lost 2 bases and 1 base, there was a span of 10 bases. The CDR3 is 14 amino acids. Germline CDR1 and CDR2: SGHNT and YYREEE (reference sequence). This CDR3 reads CASSFPGGSYEQYF. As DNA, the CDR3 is TGTGCCAGCAGCTTTCCTGGGGGTTCCTACGAGCAGTACTTC.

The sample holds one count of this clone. DNA of the CDR3: TGTGCCAGCAGCCAACTTTCGGGGCTGGGGCAGCCCCAGCATTTT. As protein: CASSQLSGLGQPQHF. This chain connects TRBV7-8 to TRBJ1-5; maybe TRBD1 (5 bases). Germline lookup yields CDR1 SGHVS and CDR2 FQNEAQ. V lost 5 bases, J lost 7 bases, and 18 bases lay in between. This CDR3 contains 15 residues.

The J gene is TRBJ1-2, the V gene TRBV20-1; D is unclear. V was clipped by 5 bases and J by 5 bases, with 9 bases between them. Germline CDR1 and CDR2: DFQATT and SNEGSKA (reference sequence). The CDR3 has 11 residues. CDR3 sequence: CSALGFYGYTF. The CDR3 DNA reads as TGCAGTGCTTTGGGATTTTATGGCTACACCTTC.

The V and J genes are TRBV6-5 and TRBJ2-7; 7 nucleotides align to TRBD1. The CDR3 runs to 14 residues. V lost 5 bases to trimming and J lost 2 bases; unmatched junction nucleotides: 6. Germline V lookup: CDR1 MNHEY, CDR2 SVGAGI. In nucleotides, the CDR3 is TGTGCCAGCAGTCGGACAGGAAACACCTACGAGCAGTACTTC. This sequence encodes CASSRTGNTYEQYF.

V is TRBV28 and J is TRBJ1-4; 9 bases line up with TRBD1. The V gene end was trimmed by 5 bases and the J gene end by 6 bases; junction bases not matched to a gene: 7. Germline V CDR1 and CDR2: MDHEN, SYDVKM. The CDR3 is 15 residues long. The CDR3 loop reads CASSKTGGRDEKLFF. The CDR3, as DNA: TGTGCCAGCAGTAAGACAGGGGGTCGGGATGAAAAACTGTTTTTT.

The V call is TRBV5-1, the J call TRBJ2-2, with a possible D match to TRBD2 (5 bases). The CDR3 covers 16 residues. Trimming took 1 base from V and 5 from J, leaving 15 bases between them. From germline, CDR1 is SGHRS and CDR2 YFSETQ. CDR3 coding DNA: TGCGCCAGCAGCTTGCTTTTTGGGGAGCAAACCGGGGAGCTGTTTTTT. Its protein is CASSLLFGEQTGELFF. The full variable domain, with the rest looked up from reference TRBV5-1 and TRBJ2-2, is KAGVTQTPRYLIKTRGQQVTLSCSPISGHRSVSWYQQTPGQGLQFLFEYFSETQRNKGNFPGRFSGRQFSNSRSEMNVSTLELGDSALYLCASSLLFGEQTGELFFGEGSRLTVL.

CDR3 protein: CASSQDQTGPNQPQHF. For the CDR3, the DNA is TGTGCCAGCAGCCAAGATCAGACGGGGCCCAATCAGCCCCAGCATTTT. The rearrangement links TRBV4-2 to TRBJ1-5; tentative D call: TRBD1 (5 bases). V gave up 0 bases and J gave up 3 bases, with 12 bases separating them. The CDR3 is 16 amino acids. Germline CDR1 and CDR2: LGHNA and YNFKEQ.

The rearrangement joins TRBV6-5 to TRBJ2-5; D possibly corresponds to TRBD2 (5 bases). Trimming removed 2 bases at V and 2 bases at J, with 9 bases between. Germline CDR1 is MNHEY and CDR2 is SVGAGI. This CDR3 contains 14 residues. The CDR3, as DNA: TGTGCCAGCAGTTACATTGGGAGACAAGAGACCCAGTACTTC. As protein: CASSYIGRQETQYF.

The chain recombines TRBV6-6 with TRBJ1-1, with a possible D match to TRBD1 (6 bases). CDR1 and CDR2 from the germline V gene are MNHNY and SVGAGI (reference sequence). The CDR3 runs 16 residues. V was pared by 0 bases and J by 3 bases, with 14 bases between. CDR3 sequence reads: CASSYSRAGADTEAFF. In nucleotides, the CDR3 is TGTGCCAGCAGTTACTCGAGGGCAGGGGCGGACACTGAAGCTTTCTTT.

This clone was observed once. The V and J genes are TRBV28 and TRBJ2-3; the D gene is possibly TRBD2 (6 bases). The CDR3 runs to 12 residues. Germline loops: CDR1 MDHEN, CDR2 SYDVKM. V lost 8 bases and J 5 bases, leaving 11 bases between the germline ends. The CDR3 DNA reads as TGTGCCAGCTGGGGGGTGAGAGATACGCAGTATTTT. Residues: CASWGVRDTQYF.

CDR3 in DNA: TGCGCCAGCAGCTACAGGGCTAGCGGGAGCCCGGGTTCATACGAGCAGTACGTC. Translation gives CASSYRASGSPGSYEQYV. The V gene is TRBV5-1, the J gene TRBJ2-7; 10 nucleotides line up with TRBD2. There are 18 residues in the CDR3. V was clipped by 3 bases and J by 4 bases; unmatched bases: 16. Germline-derived CDR1 and CDR2 are SGHRS and YFSETQ.

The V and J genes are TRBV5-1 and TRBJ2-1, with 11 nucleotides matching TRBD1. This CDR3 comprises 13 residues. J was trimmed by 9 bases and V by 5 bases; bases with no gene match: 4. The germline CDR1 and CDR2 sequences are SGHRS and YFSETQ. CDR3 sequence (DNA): TGCGCCAGCAGATGGACAGGGGGCGGTGAGCAGTTCTTC. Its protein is CASRWTGGGEQFF.

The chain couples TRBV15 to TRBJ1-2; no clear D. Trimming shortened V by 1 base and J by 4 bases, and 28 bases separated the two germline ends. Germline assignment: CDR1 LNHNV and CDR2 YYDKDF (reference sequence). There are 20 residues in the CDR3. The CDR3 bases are TGTGCCACCAGCAGAGCTATTAACACTGGGAATTTGCGGGGAGTCTATGGCTACACCTTC. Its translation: CATSRAINTGNLRGVYGYTF.

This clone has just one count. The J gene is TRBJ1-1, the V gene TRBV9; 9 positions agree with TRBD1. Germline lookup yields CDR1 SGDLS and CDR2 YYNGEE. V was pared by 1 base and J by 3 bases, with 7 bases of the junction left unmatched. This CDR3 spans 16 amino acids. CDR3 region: CASSVRQGEGDTEAFF. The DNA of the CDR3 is TGTGCCAGCAGCGTACGACAGGGGGAAGGGGACACTGAAGCTTTCTTT.

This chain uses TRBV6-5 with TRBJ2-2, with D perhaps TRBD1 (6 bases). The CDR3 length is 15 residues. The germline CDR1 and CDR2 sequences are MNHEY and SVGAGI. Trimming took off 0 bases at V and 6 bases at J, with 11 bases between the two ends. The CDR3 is CASSYSLNRAGELFF. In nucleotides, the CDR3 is TGTGCCAGCAGTTACTCCCTCAACAGGGCCGGGGAGCTGTTTTTT.

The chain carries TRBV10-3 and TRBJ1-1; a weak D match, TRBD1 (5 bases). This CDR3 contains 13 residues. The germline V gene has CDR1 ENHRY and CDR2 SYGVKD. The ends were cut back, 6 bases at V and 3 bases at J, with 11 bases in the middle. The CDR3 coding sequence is TGTGCCATCAGGCCGGCGACAGACACTGAAGCTTTCTTT. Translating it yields CAIRPATDTEAFF.

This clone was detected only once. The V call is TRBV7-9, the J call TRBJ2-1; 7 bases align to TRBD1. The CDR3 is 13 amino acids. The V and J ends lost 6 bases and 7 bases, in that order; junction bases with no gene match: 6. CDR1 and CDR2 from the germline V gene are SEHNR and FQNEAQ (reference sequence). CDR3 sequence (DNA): TGTGCCAGCAGACCAGGACAGGCGAATGAGCAGTTCTTC. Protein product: CASRPGQANEQFF.

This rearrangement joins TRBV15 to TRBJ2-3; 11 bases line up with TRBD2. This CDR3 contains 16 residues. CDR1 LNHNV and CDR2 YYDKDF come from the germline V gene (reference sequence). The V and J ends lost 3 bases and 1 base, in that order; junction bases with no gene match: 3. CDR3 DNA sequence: TGTGCCACCAGCAGCGATAGCGGGGGGGGCACAGATACGCAGTATTTT. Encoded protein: CATSSDSGGGTDTQYF.

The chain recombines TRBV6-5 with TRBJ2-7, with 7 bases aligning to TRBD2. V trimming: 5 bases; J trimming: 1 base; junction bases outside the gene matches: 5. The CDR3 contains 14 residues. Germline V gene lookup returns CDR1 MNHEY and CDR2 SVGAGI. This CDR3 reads CASSSSGLSYEQYV. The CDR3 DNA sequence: TGTGCCAGCAGTAGTAGCGGGCTTTCCTACGAGCAGTACGTC.

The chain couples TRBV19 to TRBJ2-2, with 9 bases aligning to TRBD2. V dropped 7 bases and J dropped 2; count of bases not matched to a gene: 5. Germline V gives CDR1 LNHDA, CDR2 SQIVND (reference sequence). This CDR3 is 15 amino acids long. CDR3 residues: CASKPGLANTGELFF. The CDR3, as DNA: TGTGCCAGTAAGCCGGGACTAGCCAACACCGGGGAGCTGTTTTTT.

CDR3 nucleotide sequence: TGTGCCAGCAGCGTAGCGTGGGGCTCCTCTGGAAACACCATATATTTT. Its protein product is CASSVAWGSSGNTIYF. This chain uses TRBV9 with TRBJ1-3, with D maybe TRBD1 (5 bases). Trimming left V 0 bases short and J 0 bases short, with 10 bases between. The CDR3 spans 16 residues. Germline assignment: CDR1 SGDLS and CDR2 YYNGEE.

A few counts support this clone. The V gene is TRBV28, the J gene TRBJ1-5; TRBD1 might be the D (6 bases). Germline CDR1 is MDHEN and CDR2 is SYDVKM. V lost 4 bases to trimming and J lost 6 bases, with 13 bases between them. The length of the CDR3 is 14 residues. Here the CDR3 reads CASSYPVGAQPQHF. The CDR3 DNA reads TGTGCCAGCAGTTACCCCGTGGGGGCTCAGCCCCAGCATTTT.

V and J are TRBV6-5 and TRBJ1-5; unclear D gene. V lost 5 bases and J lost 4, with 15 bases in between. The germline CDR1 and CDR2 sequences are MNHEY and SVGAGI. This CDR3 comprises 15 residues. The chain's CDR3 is CASSALGRANQPQHF. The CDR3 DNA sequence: TGTGCCAGCAGTGCCCTGGGGAGGGCAAATCAGCCCCAGCATTTT.

Here the CDR3 reads CASSFGSSGTNEQFF. The DNA for the CDR3 is TGTGCCAGCAGCTTCGGAAGTAGCGGGACTAATGAGCAGTTCTTC. The J gene is TRBJ2-1, the V gene TRBV5-4; 8 positions match TRBD2. V gave up 2 bases and J gave up 7 bases; unmatched junction bases: 8. Germline V gene sequence: CDR1 SGHNT, CDR2 YYREEE (reference sequence). The CDR3 totals 15 residues.